This T cell receptor (beta chain) originates from a study of T-cell memory formation after mild COVID-19. TCRdb reprocessed the 5' RACE reads with MiXCR, giving one entry per CDR3 protein. Seen here are 400,000 to 500,000 distinct CDR3 sequences, 15% to 25% observed once, and the top ten hold roughly 8.4%. The germline CDR1 and CDR2 sequences are SEHNR and FQNEAQ (reference sequence). V was pared by 5 bases and J by 0 bases, with 6 bases of the junction left unmatched. This CDR3 region has 15 residues. This clonotype has more than one count but fewer than ten. This sequence was found in an adult woman who had mild COVID-19 (a few samples of this study predate the infection). Cell type and time point are not known. Sequenced sample: PBMCs or a T cell subset sorted from them (not recorded which). The chain recombines TRBV7-9 with TRBJ2-5; 7 bases align to TRBD1. Here the CDR3 DNA reads TGTGCCAGCAGCCTCCCCAGGGGGAACCAAGAGACCCAGTACTTC. It specifies CASSLPRGNQETQYF. Drawing the rest from reference TRBV7-9 and TRBJ2-5, the complete variable domain is DTGVSQNPRHKITKRGQNVTFRCDPISEHNRLYWYRQTLGQGPEFLTYFQNEAQLEKSRLLSDRFSAERPKGSFSTLEIQRTEQGDSAMYLCASSLPRGNQETQYFGPGTRLLVL.